A selection of T cell receptor beta chains follows, all from one sample in a study of T cells in Graves' hyperthyroidism and ophthalmopathy. TCRdb reanalysed the multiplex PCR reads using MiXCR and keeps one entry per CDR3 protein. The data contain approximately 690,000 distinct CDR3 sequences, around 21% of them seen just once; the ten biggest clones take up 30% to 40%. Sample: blood. Every receptor here comes from a man younger than 40 with Graves' ophthalmopathy. Each CDR3 is given with its conserved first and last residue. A D gene is named only where the DNA matches it firmly. Size values are once, few and many counts, or a class for expanded clones, and some rows have none.

CDR3,DNA,J,size,V,D
CSVWAGHINEQFF,TGCAGCGTTTGGGCCGGGCACATCAATGAGCAGTTCTTC,TRBJ2-1,few,TRBV29-1,.
CASSSPGQNDYGYTF,TGTGCCAGCAGCTCCCCCGGGCAAAACGACTATGGCTACACCTTC,TRBJ1-2,.,TRBV3-1,.
CASSRDSHSYEQYF,TGTGCCAGCAGCCGGGACTCCCACTCCTACGAGCAGTACTTC,TRBJ2-7,.,TRBV12-3/TRBV12-4,.
CASSLLGHSTDTQYF,TGTGCCAGCAGCTTACTTGGACACAGCACAGATACGCAGTATTTT,TRBJ2-3,many,TRBV7-2,.
CASTFSLNTEAFF,TGTGCCAGCACTTTCAGTCTGAACACTGAAGCTTTCTTT,TRBJ1-1,.,TRBV12-3/TRBV12-4,.
CASSLRRGGAGELFF,TGTGCCAGCAGCTTACGCCGGGGAGGGGCCGGGGAGCTGTTTTTT,TRBJ2-2,once,TRBV7-9,TRBD2
CASSQAQQNQPQHF,TGCGCCAGCAGCCAAGCCCAGCAAAATCAGCCCCAGCATTTT,TRBJ1-5,few,TRBV4-1,.
CSARISGRQNLYNEQFF,TGCAGTGCTAGAATTAGCGGGAGGCAGAATCTCTACAATGAGCAGTTCTTC,TRBJ2-1,.,TRBV20-1,TRBD2
CATASGASYNEQFF,TGTGCCACCGCCTCGGGAGCATCCTACAATGAGCAGTTCTTC,TRBJ2-1,.,TRBV28,.
CASSNRGGYGYTF,TGTGCCAGCAGCAACCGGGGGGGCTATGGCTACACCTTC,TRBJ1-2,few,TRBV7-9,.
CASSLLGTTEAFF,TGTGCCAGCAGCCTTTTGGGGACCACTGAAGCTTTCTTT,TRBJ1-1,many,TRBV12-3/TRBV12-4,.
CASSPSIAKNIQYF,TGTGCCAGCAGCCCCTCCATAGCCAAAAACATTCAGTACTTC,TRBJ2-4,.,TRBV7-9,.
CASSHTGLNNEQFF,TGTGCCAGCAGCCATACGGGACTTAACAATGAGCAGTTCTTC,TRBJ2-1,.,TRBV3-1,.
CASSHAGTSNSPLHF,TGTGCCAGCAGTCATGCCGGGACATCCAATTCACCCCTCCACTTT,TRBJ1-6,.,TRBV27,.
CASSYAAPSGANVLTF,TGTGCCAGCAGTTACGCCGCCCCCTCTGGGGCCAACGTCCTGACTTTC,TRBJ2-6,.,TRBV6-9,.
CASSLSWGQGAKQPQHF,TGTGCCAGCAGTTTGAGTTGGGGACAGGGGGCGAAACAGCCCCAGCATTTT,TRBJ1-5,many,TRBV12-3/TRBV12-4,TRBD1
CSVVGLESYGYTF,TGCAGCGTTGTAGGGCTAGAAAGTTATGGCTACACCTTC,TRBJ1-2,.,TRBV29-1,.
CASWAEPIPSYEQYF,TGTGCCAGCTGGGCAGAGCCTATACCTTCCTACGAGCAGTACTTC,TRBJ2-7,few,TRBV18,.
CASRGTGRGFF,TGTGCCAGCCGCGGGACTGGGCGAGGGTTCTTC,TRBJ2-1,.,TRBV6-1,.
CASSTPLGSGRAAIREQYF,TGTGCCAGCAGTACCCCCTTGGGTAGCGGGAGGGCCGCGATTAGGGAGCAGTACTTC,TRBJ2-7,few,TRBV27,TRBD2
CASSVRTGYGNTIYF,TGTGCCAGCAGCGTAAGGACAGGGTATGGAAACACCATATATTTT,TRBJ1-3,few,TRBV7-8,TRBD1
CASSIRQRNTEAFF,TGTGCCAGCAGTATTAGACAGCGGAACACTGAAGCTTTCTTT,TRBJ1-1,many,TRBV2,.
CASSPEGQANQAGANVLTF,TGTGCCAGCAGCCCAGAGGGACAGGCCAACCAGGCTGGGGCCAACGTCCTGACTTTC,TRBJ2-6,.,TRBV5-6,TRBD1
CASSRGRDNEQFF,TGTGCCAGCAGCCGCGGACGAGACAATGAGCAGTTCTTC,TRBJ2-1,many,TRBV7-3,.
CASSGQYTEAFF,TGTGCCAGCAGCGGACAGTACACTGAAGCTTTCTTT,TRBJ1-1,many,TRBV2,.
CSARVGGLTGELFF,TGCAGTGCTAGAGTCGGCGGGCTTACCGGGGAGCTGTTTTTT,TRBJ2-2,.,TRBV20-1,.
CSVVNSGRSSYNEQFF,TGCAGCGTAGTTAATAGCGGGAGGAGCTCCTACAATGAGCAGTTCTTC,TRBJ2-1,.,TRBV29-1,TRBD2
CASSEGSTNSKLFF,TGTGCCAGCAGTGAAGGATCAACTAATTCAAAACTGTTTTTT,TRBJ1-4,few,TRBV6-1,.
CSARDSAGGSGYNEQFF,TGCAGTGCTAGAGATTCGGCCGGCGGGAGCGGCTACAATGAGCAGTTCTTC,TRBJ2-1,few,TRBV20-1,TRBD2
CASSYDKGTGENNEQFF,TGTGCCAGCAGCTACGACAAGGGGACAGGCGAAAACAATGAGCAGTTCTTC,TRBJ2-1,many,TRBV27,TRBD1
CASSLVGGTEAFF,TGTGCCAGCAGCTTAGTAGGGGGAACTGAAGCTTTCTTT,TRBJ1-1,many,TRBV11-2,.
CASSLRGYREETQYF,TGTGCCAGCAGTTTAAGAGGATACAGGGAAGAGACCCAGTACTTC,TRBJ2-5,many,TRBV12-3/TRBV12-4,.
CASSPGQGTEQYF,TGCGCCAGCAGCCCGGGACAGGGGACCGAGCAGTACTTC,TRBJ2-7,many,TRBV5-1,TRBD1
CSARPETSYNEQFF,TGCAGTGCTAGACCTGAAACATCCTACAATGAGCAGTTCTTC,TRBJ2-1,few,TRBV20-1,.
CASSVPGQGRDTQYF,TGTGCCAGTAGTGTTCCGGGACAGGGGAGAGATACGCAGTATTTT,TRBJ2-3,.,TRBV19,TRBD1
CASSLDRHYNEQFF,TGTGCCAGCAGCTTAGATCGACACTACAATGAGCAGTTCTTC,TRBJ2-1,many,TRBV11-2,.
CASSSSHGRSGNTIYF,TGTGCCAGCAGCTCCTCCCACGGGCGCTCTGGAAACACCATATATTTT,TRBJ1-3,.,TRBV7-8,.
CASSLEGWNTEAFF,TGCGCCAGCAGCTTGGAGGGCTGGAACACTGAAGCTTTCTTT,TRBJ1-1,many,TRBV5-1,.
CASSLRDIQETQYF,TGTGCCAGCAGCTTACGGGACATTCAAGAGACCCAGTACTTC,TRBJ2-5,many,TRBV7-2,.
CASRERSNSPLHF,TGTGCCAGCAGAGAACGCTCTAATTCACCCCTCCACTTT,TRBJ1-6,many,TRBV27,.
CASSEPTNRFYEQFF,TGTGCCAGCAGCGAACCAACAAACAGGTTCTATGAGCAGTTCTTC,TRBJ2-1,.,TRBV7-9,.
CATQVGWVETQYF,TGTGCCACCCAGGTGGGATGGGTAGAGACCCAGTACTTC,TRBJ2-5,once,TRBV28,.
CAISASGNKYEQYF,TGTGCCATCAGTGCTAGCGGGAATAAATACGAGCAGTACTTC,TRBJ2-7,few,TRBV10-3,TRBD2
CASGGGAQGTDTQYF,TGTGCCAGTGGCGGGGGGGCCCAAGGCACAGATACGCAGTATTTT,TRBJ2-3,few,TRBV12-3/TRBV12-4,TRBD2
CASELRSSGNNNEQFF,TGTGCCAGCGAGCTTAGATCTAGCGGGAACAACAATGAGCAGTTCTTC,TRBJ2-1,many,TRBV11-2,TRBD2
CATSRVRTTGELFF,TGTGCCACCAGCAGAGTGCGGACCACCGGGGAGCTGTTTTTT,TRBJ2-2,.,TRBV15,.
CASMKTWEGEQYF,TGTGCCAGTATGAAGACATGGGAAGGCGAGCAGTACTTC,TRBJ2-7,.,TRBV19,.
CASSLLAGVSEQYF,TGTGCCAGCAGTTTACTAGCGGGAGTCTCCGAGCAGTACTTC,TRBJ2-7,many,TRBV28,TRBD2
CASSYSAGTDTQYF,TGTGCCAGCAGTTACTCGGCAGGGACAGATACGCAGTATTTT,TRBJ2-3,many,TRBV6-6,.
CASVRTGFNTEAFF,TGTGCCAGCGTACGGACAGGGTTCAACACTGAAGCTTTCTTT,TRBJ1-1,.,TRBV27,TRBD1
CASRSLSGKNTGELFF,TGTGCCAGCAGATCTCTCAGCGGGAAAAACACCGGGGAGCTGTTTTTT,TRBJ2-2,.,TRBV7-9,TRBD2
CASNSAGATDTQYF,TGTGCCAGCAATTCGGCGGGAGCCACAGATACGCAGTATTTT,TRBJ2-3,many,TRBV27,TRBD2
CSAREGVTSGISTDTQYF,TGCAGTGCTAGAGAGGGCGTGACTAGCGGGATAAGCACAGATACGCAGTATTTT,TRBJ2-3,.,TRBV20-1,TRBD2
CSASTSGSSYEQFF,TGCAGTGCTTCAACGAGCGGGAGTAGTTATGAGCAGTTCTTC,TRBJ2-1,.,TRBV20-1,TRBD2
CASRNIASSHNEQFF,TGTGCCAGCAGAAATATAGCCTCCAGCCACAATGAGCAGTTCTTC,TRBJ2-1,.,TRBV6-1,.